The T cell receptor (beta chain) described here comes from a study of blood T cell repertoires in COVID-19. Self-reported history from a screening survey and questionnaire set each donor's cohort. Donors in Cohort 3 who had recovered were those with two negative PCRs, healthcare professional clearance, or resolution of their symptoms. TCRdb's copy holds only in-frame clones and misses some; the assay was immunoSEQ multiplex PCR. This table holds some 340,000 clones, roughly 87% found once. The sequencing input was PBMCs or T cells enriched from blood (not recorded which). This receptor was obtained from a woman aged 50 to 60 who had recovered from COVID-19.

CDR3 protein: CASSFNRGMGGYTF. The CDR3 nucleotides are TGTGCCAGCAGCTTCAATCGGGGAATGGGTGGCTACACCTTC. The V gene is TRBV5-6, the J gene TRBJ1-2; unclear D gene. This CDR3 spans 14 amino acids. Germline values: CDR1 SGHDT, CDR2 YYEEEE. V was pared by 2 bases and J by 7 bases, with 15 bases between.